Listed here is a single T cell receptor beta chain. Its matching antigen is unknown. These data are taken from a study of cytomegalovirus exposure and HLA in healthy donors. This CDR3 has 11 amino acids. Germline CDR1 and CDR2: SNHLY and FYNNEI. V shed 2 bases and J shed 15 bases, with 11 bases lying between them. General observations from the study: Cytomegalovirus-associated TCR beta chains were listed, numbering approximately 150.

The PCR used 60 Vbeta and 13 Jbeta primers. TCRdb's copy holds only in-frame clones and misses some; the assay was immunoSEQ multiplex PCR. The sample lists 85,000 to 130,000 clones; about 77% were seen once. This chain joins TRBV2 and TRBJ2-4; maybe TRBD1 (5 bases). The sequencing input was PBMCs. This sequence was found in a woman aged 50 to 60 in good health and CMV-seropositive. The CDR3 sequence is CASSEQGPRYF. CDR3 sequence (DNA): TGTGCCAGCAGTGAACAGGGTCCGAGGTACTTC.